This T cell receptor beta chain appears in the sequencing data of a study of shared clonotypes between healthy human individuals. For the study at large: The plates for each donor numbered three CD4 naive, three CD4 memory, two CD8 naive and one CD8 memory.

About this clone: Its antigen remains unidentified.

Findings and limits, study-wide: Against clonotypes common to all four donors, non-shared ones had lower generation probabilities.

The germline CDR1 and CDR2 sequences are MNHEY and SMNVEV (reference sequence). The J segment lost 8 bases and the V segment lost 6 bases, leaving 15 bases of the junction unmatched. The CDR3 consists of 16 residues. Assay used: immunoSEQ multiplex PCR; TCRdb lists only in-frame clones, some missing. Among around 2,000,000 clones listed, approximately 94% were seen once. It was CD45RO-negative cells, positively selected for CCR7, that made up naive CD8 cells, with terminally differentiated effector memory CD45RA+ cells excluded. Sequencing was done on a sample of naive CD8+ T cells from PBMCs. The clonotype was recovered from a man aged 18 to 30 in good health. Some clones in this sample may be carry-over from other donors' samples. The chain has TRBV27 and TRBJ2-1; 8 bases agree with TRBD2. The CDR3 nucleotides read TGTGCCAGCAGCCCCAGCGGGGGCTACATGGTCCATGAGCAGTTCTTC. It specifies CASSPSGGYMVHEQFF.